These 7 T cell receptor beta chains came from one sample sequenced in a study of CD8 T cells in acute hepatitis C reinfection. The study, taken as a whole, reports: Overrepresentation in the naive pool did not explain the preferential TRBV04 and TRBV06 usage seen in all groups.

Sequencing was performed with immunoSEQ multiplex PCR; in TCRdb, only in-frame clones are kept and a portion is missing. The repertoire holds around 3,900 clones, with more than 35% as singletons. Time point meaning: acute HCV infection, within 168 days of estimated infection date. The hepatitis C virus-specific receptor repertoire was characterized directly ex vivo, with no prior expansion in culture. This sample comprised HCV NS3-1073 tetramer-sorted CD8+ T cells from PBMCs, obtained during acute infection. The origin of the receptors is a man between 25 and 39 years old with chronic hepatitis C.

This rearrangement joins TRBV9 to TRBJ1-2; D perhaps matches TRBD1 (5 bases). Germline CDR1 and CDR2: SGDLS and YYNGEE. This CDR3 region has 14 residues. Trimming took off 4 bases at V and 4 bases at J, with 14 bases between the two ends. CDR3 region: CASSPPDGTYGYTF. In DNA, the CDR3 is TGTGCCAGCAGCCCCCCGGACGGGACCTATGGCTACACCTTC. The entire variable domain, with the rest obtained from reference TRBV9 and TRBJ1-2, is as follows: DSGVTQTPKHLITATGQRVTLRCSPRSGDLSVYWYQQSLDQGLQFLIQYYNGEERAKGNILERFSAQQFPDLHSELNLSSLELGDSALYFCASSPPDGTYGYTFGSGTRLTVV.

A remark on this clone: A much larger clone lies one base from this, so it may be a read error. Distinct nucleotide sequences in the sample also encode this CDR3. J is TRBJ2-7 and V is TRBV4-2, with TRBD2 matching over 9 bases. Germline V gene sequence: CDR1 LGHNA, CDR2 YNFKEQ. The J segment lost 2 bases and the V segment lost 0 bases, leaving 5 bases of the junction unmatched. The CDR3 is 16 amino acids. The CDR3 nucleotides read TGTGCCAGCAGCCAAGAAGCTAGCGGGGCTCCCTACGAGCAGTACTTC. Amino acids: CASSQEASGAPYEQYF.

Within the sample, this clone is medium-sized (0.01 to 0.1%). The rearrangement joins TRBV2 to TRBJ2-1; possibly TRBD1 for D (6 bases). The CDR3 sequence is 19 residues long. V gave up 3 bases and J gave up 0 bases, with 21 bases separating them. Germline V CDR1 and CDR2: SNHLY, FYNNEI. The CDR3 sequence: CASSESTGDRLSSYNEQFF. In DNA, the CDR3 is TGTGCCAGCAGTGAGTCGACAGGTGACCGACTAAGCTCCTACAATGAGCAGTTCTTC.

This clone was counted only a few times. The chain employs TRBV4-2 and TRBJ2-2; 12 bases agree with TRBD1. CDR3 length: 17 amino acids. V gave up 0 bases and J gave up 7 bases; unmatched junction bases: 6. Per germline, CDR1 LGHNA and CDR2 YNFKEQ. CDR3 loop: CASSQEQGTGGFGELFF. The CDR3 nucleotides are TGTGCCAGCAGCCAAGAGCAGGGGACAGGGGGCTTCGGGGAGCTGTTTTTT.

This clone has a handful of counts. V is TRBV6-1 and J is TRBJ2-7, with a weak D call TRBD2 (5 bases). This CDR3 is built from 17 residues. In germline, CDR1 is MNHNS, CDR2 SASEGT. With 1 base removed from V and 6 bases from J, the gap between germline ends came to 22 bases. CDR3 in DNA: TGTGCCAGCAGTGAAGAGATCCCACCGGGATCAGAGGGCGAGCAGTACTTC. Its translation is CASSEEIPPGSEGEQYF.

V gene TRBV27 combines with J gene TRBJ2-7; TRBD1 agrees at 8 bases. The germline CDR1 and CDR2 sequences are MNHEY and SMNVEV (reference sequence). Unmatched junction bases numbered 10, after V lost 9 bases and J lost 6 bases. There are 13 residues in the CDR3. CDR3 coding DNA: TGTGCCAGTCACCTTGCCGGGACAGGCGAGCAGTACTTC. As protein: CASHLAGTGEQYF.

Remarks on this clone: A far more abundant clone sits one base away, making this likely a read error. The chain has TRBV4-1 and TRBJ2-2; TRBD2 matches 9 bases. This CDR3 spans 17 amino acids. V was pared by 0 bases and J by 8 bases, with 10 bases of the junction left unmatched. Germline V lookup: CDR1 MGHRA, CDR2 YSYEKL. The CDR3 reads CASSQELSSGSWGELFF. CDR3 sequence (DNA): TGCGCCAGCAGCCAAGAATTGAGTAGCGGGAGTTGGGGGGAGCTGTTTTTT.